The text below deals with one TCR beta chain. The specificity of this receptor is unknown. It has no much larger one-base neighbor in the sample; base qualities were not kept. This specimen belongs to a study of blood T cell repertoires in COVID-19 (dated by TCRdb to 2020 to 2022). Background on the whole study: Collaborator samples came from the United States, Italy and Spain and covered acute and convalescent phases of COVID-19. Where available, HLA class I and class II types were obtained from metadata supplied by the sample provider rather than from assay-based typing. The prospective study material was composed of cDNA or gDNA derived from T cells, B-cell-depleted T cells, or PBMCs. The samples were drawn from two sources: the first 160 participants of the ongoing ImmuneRACE study, and 1,000 to 1,500 subjects contributed by 6 global collaborators. Subjects who had been exposed to COVID-19, were actively infected with it, or had recovered from it provided the deeply sampled blood TCRbeta repertoires that made up the dataset. The sample metadata nearly always contained a de-identified subject ID, COVID-19 status, age in years and sex. The repertoires were made available in a free public database intended to serve as a resource for research on the immune response to SARS-CoV-2.

Beyond this particular receptor, the publication reports: How much clinical and demographic metadata was included differed by source and by participant, and the metadata was provided uncurated.

Reading the germline V gene gives CDR1 KGHSH and CDR2 LQKENI. V drops 0 bases and J drops 0 bases, leaving 6 bases in between. The CDR3 numbers 15 residues from cysteine through phenylalanine. Solely the CDR3 DNA is kept, with 45 bases framed from the first base. The immunoSEQ Assay, a bias-controlled multiplex PCR, was used to amplify TCRbeta CDR3 regions from genomic DNA. The authors' analysis ran thus. Nucleated cell counts per sample were estimated from amplification of reference gene primers within the assay. To quantify the absolute abundance of each unique TCRbeta CDR3 rearrangement, sequence reads were collapsed and filtered. For each sample, productive Simpson clonality was calculated as the square root of Simpson's diversity index across productive rearrangements. TCRdb took this table from immuneACCESS and kept in-frame rearrangements with V and J called. Such tables lack part of the clones; where checked against another copy, unresolved V genes explain under half of the gap, and the rest is unexplained. V and J calls and clone size are copied from that table; D and trimming were computed from the DNA. The sample table records about 150,000 clones; roughly 85% of these occur just once. Together, the top ten hold 5% of the sample.

The collaborating institutions used their own protocols to collect whole blood in K2EDTA tubes. For TCRbeta analysis, collaborators shipped samples in one of three forms: frozen whole blood, isolated PBMCs, or DNA extracted from either of those sample types. The V and J genes are TRBV18 and TRBJ1-3; the D gene assignment is ambiguous. Sequencing was carried out using peripheral blood. The sequence was obtained from a human donor in a cohort sampled during active COVID-19. The sequence in DNA is TGTGCCAGCTCACCACCGTCCATCTCTGGAAACACCATATATTTT. It is translated as CASSPPSISGNTIYF.